This TCR beta chain was documented in a study of blood T cell repertoires in COVID-19. V dropped 3 bases and J dropped 6 bases, with 23 bases sitting between them. The CDR3 runs 17 residues. The V gene's germline CDR1 is MDHEN and CDR2 SYDVKM. Assay used: immunoSEQ multiplex PCR; TCRdb lists only in-frame clones, some missing. The sample has about 66,000 clones, around 89% seen once. The chain recombines TRBV28 with TRBJ1-2; D not resolved. The sequenced sample consisted of peripheral blood. The sequence derives from a woman between 65 and 79 years old with acute or convalescent COVID-19. The CDR3 here is CASSFFLAGGGWDGYTF. CDR3 in DNA: TGTGCCAGCAGTTTTTTTTTGGCGGGTGGTGGATGGGATGGCTACACCTTC.